What follows are 27 T cell receptor beta chains derived from one specimen sequenced in a study of shared clonotypes between healthy human individuals. Sequencing was performed with immunoSEQ multiplex PCR; in TCRdb, only in-frame clones are kept and a portion is missing. The sample yields 400,000 or so clones, 96% seen once. Sequenced sample: memory CD8+ T cells sorted from blood. Stated subset: CD45RO+ cells pooled with CCR7-negative TemRA cells. The source of these receptors is a man between 25 and 39 years old in good health.

The chain carries TRBV5-1 and TRBJ2-2; 8 nucleotides agree with TRBD1. The CDR3 has 16 residues. From germline, CDR1 is SGHRS and CDR2 YFSETQ. V lost 2 bases and J lost 4; bases outside the gene matches: 7. The CDR3 region is CASSFRDRRSTGELFF. Here the CDR3 DNA reads TGCGCCAGCAGCTTCCGGGACAGGCGATCCACCGGGGAGCTGTTTTTT. Together with reference TRBV5-1 and TRBJ2-2, the CDR3 gives the full variable domain: KAGVTQTPRYLIKTRGQQVTLSCSPISGHRSVSWYQQTPGQGLQFLFEYFSETQRNKGNFPGRFSGRQFSNSRSEMNVSTLELGDSALYLCASSFRDRRSTGELFFGEGSRLTVL.

This chain connects TRBV6-1 to TRBJ1-1, with unresolved D. V lost 1 base, J lost 5 bases, and 8 bases lay in between. This CDR3 spans 13 amino acids. Germline CDR1 and CDR2: MNHNS and SASEGT. CDR3 nucleotide sequence: TGTGCCAGCAGTGAAGTGCGGGCAACTGAAGCTTTCTTT. This codes for CASSEVRATEAFF.

V is TRBV20-1 and J is TRBJ2-7, with D uncertain. The CDR3 consists of 10 residues. Germline V lookup: CDR1 DFQATT, CDR2 SNEGSKA (reference sequence). V lost 3 bases to trimming and J lost 6 bases, with 6 bases between them. CDR3 DNA sequence: TGCAGTGCTAGGGAACGCGAGCAGTACTTC. This translates into CSAREREQYF.

The chain uses TRBV30 and TRBJ2-1; 11 bases map to TRBD2. V shed 4 bases and J 8 bases; nucleotides not matched to a gene: 13. The CDR3 sequence is 16 residues long. Germline V gene lookup returns CDR1 GTSNPN and CDR2 SVGIG (reference sequence). CDR3 in amino acids: CAWTRTTSGSVDEQFF. The CDR3 DNA reads TGTGCCTGGACCCGAACCACTAGCGGGAGTGTCGATGAGCAGTTCTTC.

This chain links TRBV11-2 with TRBJ2-2, with D perhaps matching TRBD1 or TRBD2 (5 bases each). The CDR3 runs to 14 residues. The V and J ends lost 3 bases and 7 bases respectively, with 12 bases between them. The germline V gene encodes CDR1 SGHAT and CDR2 FQNNGV. The CDR3 reads CASSFGAGSGELFF. The DNA for the CDR3 is TGTGCCAGCAGCTTTGGGGCTGGGAGCGGGGAGCTGTTTTTT.

The rearrangement uses TRBV28 and TRBJ2-7, with 7 positions matching TRBD1. Trimming at V came to 8 bases and at J to 3 bases, leaving 7 bases not matched to a gene. This CDR3 is 13 amino acids long. In germline, CDR1 is MDHEN, CDR2 SYDVKM. The CDR3 region is CASARDSYYEQYF. The CDR3 DNA follows: TGTGCCAGCGCTAGGGACAGCTACTACGAGCAGTACTTC.

J is TRBJ2-2 and V is TRBV21-1; no check of the table's D call, TRBD1, against the DNA was made. TRBV21-1 is recorded as a pseudogene. The CDR3 is 20 residues long. CDR3 in amino acids: CASSKKDDDREVTYTGELFF. DNA of the CDR3: TGTGCCAGCAGCAAAAAGGACGACGACAGGGAGGTAACCTACACCGGGGAGCTGTTTTTT.

The rearrangement joins TRBV27 to TRBJ1-2; D gene ambiguous. Trimming left V 2 bases short and J 5 bases short, with 9 bases between. The germline V gene has CDR1 MNHEY and CDR2 SMNVEV (reference sequence). The CDR3 contains 13 residues. As DNA, the CDR3 is TGTGCCAGCAGTTTAGGTCGACATTATGGCTACACCTTC. Its protein product is CASSLGRHYGYTF.

This chain joins TRBV27 and TRBJ1-3; 9 bases map to TRBD1. The trim removed 2 bases at V and 3 bases at J, leaving 2 bases unmatched. This CDR3 comprises 15 residues. CDR1 and CDR2 (germline): MNHEY, SMNVEV (reference sequence). CDR3 nucleotide sequence: TGTGCCAGCAGTTTAAGGGGACAGGGTGGAAACACCATATATTTT. This sequence encodes CASSLRGQGGNTIYF.

The rearrangement uses TRBV6-1 and TRBJ2-3; tentatively, D is TRBD2 (6 bases). The V end lost 5 bases, the J end lost 1 base, and 13 bases lay between the germline ends. CDR3 size: 15 residues. The germline gives CDR1 MNHNS, CDR2 SASEGT. The CDR3 coding sequence is TGTGCCAGCAGTCTTAGGGCTAGCGGCACAGATACGCAGTATTTT. Translation: CASSLRASGTDTQYF.

The V gene is TRBV10-3, the J gene TRBJ1-3, with 9 bases identical to TRBD1. The length of the CDR3 is 14 residues. Germline CDR1 reads ENHRY; CDR2 reads SYGVKD. V dropped 6 bases and J dropped 4; count of bases not matched to a gene: 4. The CDR3: CAISGQGLGNTIYF. CDR3 nucleotides: TGTGCCATCAGCGGACAGGGGTTGGGAAACACCATATATTTT.

The V call is TRBV2, the J call TRBJ2-7, with 9 bases matching TRBD2. This CDR3 is built from 15 residues. V trimming: 4 bases; J trimming: 3 bases; junction bases outside the gene matches: 7. In germline, CDR1 is SNHLY, CDR2 FYNNEI. In DNA, the CDR3 is TGTGCCAGCAGTGCCCGGCTAGCGGGAAACTACGAGCAGTACTTC. This encodes CASSARLAGNYEQYF.

J is TRBJ2-1 and V is TRBV6-1, with 9 bases aligning to TRBD2. Losses at the gene ends were 2 bases for V and 7 bases for J; bases not matched to a gene: 9. The germline V gene encodes CDR1 MNHNS and CDR2 SASEGT. This CDR3 has 16 residues. The CDR3 region is CASSEPALAGTNEQFF. The CDR3 DNA is TGTGCCAGCAGTGAACCCGCTCTAGCGGGAACGAATGAGCAGTTCTTC.

The genes are TRBV11-2 and TRBJ1-4; 10 bases match TRBD1. The CDR3 sequence is 15 residues long. V dropped 3 bases and J dropped 3; count of bases not matched to a gene: 1. Germline V lookup: CDR1 SGHAT, CDR2 FQNNGV. CDR3 sequence: CASSFGQGANEKLFF. CDR3 coding DNA: TGTGCCAGCAGCTTTGGACAGGGGGCTAATGAAAAACTGTTTTTT. Combining the CDR3 with reference TRBV11-2 and TRBJ1-4 gives the whole variable domain EAGVAQSPRYKIIEKRQSVAFWCNPISGHATLYWYQQILGQGPKLLIQFQNNGVVDDSQLPKDRFSAERLKGVDSTLKIQPAKLEDSAVYLCASSFGQGANEKLFFGSGTQLSVL.

The V gene is TRBV27, the J gene TRBJ2-7; 7 positions match TRBD1. This CDR3 region has 13 residues. Unmatched junction bases numbered 13, after V lost 10 bases and J lost 7 bases. Germline V gene data show CDR1 as MNHEY and CDR2 as SMNVEV (reference sequence). The CDR3 nucleotides are TGTGCCACCGCGACAGGGATACTAGGGGAGCAGTACTTC. Translated, it gives CATATGILGEQYF.

The V and J genes are TRBV2 and TRBJ2-2; D unresolved. The CDR3 length is 13 residues. Germline CDR1 SNHLY, CDR2 FYNNEI. Between the trimmed V and J ends, which lost 3 bases and 7 bases, there was a span of 9 bases. CDR3 nucleotide sequence: TGTGCCAGCAGTGATGGCGGTGGCGGGGAGCTGTTTTTT. Translating it yields CASSDGGGGELFF.

The chain carries TRBV29-1 and TRBJ2-1; 11 nucleotides align to TRBD1. CDR1 and CDR2 from the germline V gene are SQVTM and ANQGSEA. V shed 7 bases and J 6 bases; nucleotides not matched to a gene: 5. This CDR3 has 13 amino acids. CDR3 protein: CSAGTGGSNEQFF. The CDR3 DNA sequence: TGCAGCGCTGGGACAGGGGGTAGCAATGAGCAGTTCTTC.

The V call is TRBV10-3, the J call TRBJ2-7, with D tentatively TRBD1 (7 bases). The CDR3 is 14 residues long. The V gene's germline CDR1 is ENHRY and CDR2 SYGVKD. Trimming shortened V by 11 bases and J by 4 bases, and 21 bases separated the two germline ends. The CDR3 coding sequence is TGTGCCGCGAGGGGGCGGGACCCCGATTACGAGCAGTACTTC. The encoded protein is CAARGRDPDYEQYF.

The chain is built from TRBV30 and TRBJ2-3; 10 bases match TRBD2. V trimming: 5 bases; J trimming: 2 bases; junction bases outside the gene matches: 7. The CDR3 runs 15 residues. Germline CDR1 is GTSNPN and CDR2 is SVGIG (reference sequence). CDR3 residues: CAWGPGLALTDTQYF. As DNA, the CDR3 is TGTGCCTGGGGGCCGGGACTAGCGCTCACAGATACGCAGTATTTT. Looking up the rest from reference TRBV30 and TRBJ2-3 gives the full variable domain: SQTIHQWPATLVQPVGSPLSLECTVEGTSNPNLYWYRQAAGRGLQLLFYSVGIGQISSEVPQNLSASRPQDRQFILSSKKLLLSDSGFYLCAWGPGLALTDTQYFGPGTRLTVL.

This chain joins TRBV5-1 and TRBJ2-7; 10 nucleotides align to TRBD2. With 0 bases clipped from V and 3 bases from J, the junction kept 3 bases outside the gene matches. The CDR3 loop spans 15 amino acids. CDR1 is SGHRS, CDR2 YFSETQ, per germline. The CDR3 DNA reads as TGCGCCAGCAGCTTGGGGACTAGCGGAAGCTACGAGCAGTACTTC. Protein sequence: CASSLGTSGSYEQYF. Supplemented by reference TRBV5-1 and TRBJ2-7, the full variable domain reads KAGVTQTPRYLIKTRGQQVTLSCSPISGHRSVSWYQQTPGQGLQFLFEYFSETQRNKGNFPGRFSGRQFSNSRSEMNVSTLELGDSALYLCASSLGTSGSYEQYFGPGTRLTVT.

The genes are TRBV19 and TRBJ2-3, with TRBD2 identical over 7 bases. This CDR3 region has 15 residues. From germline, CDR1 is LNHDA and CDR2 SQIVND (reference sequence). J gave up 5 bases and V 7 bases, and 12 bases lay outside the gene matches. DNA of the CDR3: TGTGCCAGTAAAGAGCGGGATTTCGTCCAAGATACGCAGTATTTT. It specifies CASKERDFVQDTQYF.

The chain has TRBV5-4 and TRBJ2-7, with D possibly matching TRBD2 (6 bases). Germline values: CDR1 SGHNT, CDR2 YYREEE (reference sequence). With 4 bases removed from V and 5 bases from J, the gap between germline ends came to 13 bases. The CDR3 extends over 13 amino acids. This CDR3 is CASSGSGRNEQYF. CDR3 nucleotide sequence: TGTGCCAGCAGCGGCTCCGGGAGAAACGAGCAGTACTTC.

The V and J genes are TRBV6-9 and TRBJ2-3; 8 bases line up with TRBD1. Trimming took 7 bases from V and 1 from J; bases not matched to a gene: 7. This CDR3 region has 15 residues. Looked up from germline, CDR1 is MNHGY and CDR2 is SVAAGI. The CDR3 protein is CASIDRGKGTDTQYF. DNA for the CDR3: TGTGCCAGCATCGACAGGGGAAAGGGCACAGATACGCAGTATTTT.

The chain recombines TRBV4-1 with TRBJ2-1, with 8 positions matching TRBD2. The trim removed 4 bases at V and 9 bases at J, leaving 5 bases unmatched. Germline CDR1 and CDR2: MGHRA and YSYEKL. There are 13 residues in the CDR3. The CDR3 is CASSPGLASEQFF. CDR3 bases: TGCGCCAGCAGCCCCGGACTAGCAAGTGAGCAGTTCTTC.

The chain combines TRBV7-3 with TRBJ2-2; D ambiguous. Germline CDR1 and CDR2: SGHTA and FQGTGA. This CDR3 has 12 amino acids. V lost 1 base and J 6 bases, leaving 3 bases between the germline ends. The CDR3 DNA is TGTGCCAGCAGCTTAAAATCCGGGGAGCTGTTTTTT. Translated, it gives CASSLKSGELFF.

The V and J genes are TRBV18 and TRBJ1-3; maybe TRBD1 (6 bases). Germline CDR1 is KGHSH and CDR2 is LQKENI. The germline V and J ends were trimmed by 3 bases and 4 bases, with 13 bases remaining between them. This CDR3 region has 15 residues. The CDR3 bases are TGTGCCAGCTCACCTGCAGGGGTAGCAGGAAACACCATATATTTT. Its protein is CASSPAGVAGNTIYF.

V usage is TRBV28 and J usage is TRBJ2-3, with TRBD2 identical over 10 bases. The CDR3 is made up of 15 amino acids. Germline V gives CDR1 MDHEN, CDR2 SYDVKM. The trim removed 3 bases at V and 5 bases at J, leaving 5 bases unmatched. CDR3 DNA: TGTGCCAGCAGTTTGAGCGGGAGGGCCGGAGATACGCAGTATTTT. Its protein product is CASSLSGRAGDTQYF.